The 26 T cell receptor beta chains in this list originate from one sample, sequenced in a study of glioma-infiltrating T cells after dendritic cell vaccination. Here immunoSEQ multiplex PCR was the method, and the copy in TCRdb shows in-frame clones only, minus some. The sample lists just under 100,000 clones; 80% were seen once. The sample's time point: after dendritic cell vaccination, including at tumor progression/relapse. Sequences were derived from blood, sampled after dendritic cell vaccination. The receptors derive from a human donor with glioblastoma.

The V call is TRBV27, the J call TRBJ2-7; TRBD2 aligns across 7 bases. CDR1 and CDR2 from the germline V gene are MNHEY and SMNVEV (reference sequence). The trim removed 4 bases at V and 3 bases at J, leaving 9 bases unmatched. CDR3 size: 15 residues. CDR3 in DNA: TGTGCCAGCAGTTCGCTAGCGGCTACCCACTACGAGCAGTACTTC. Amino acid sequence: CASSSLAATHYEQYF.

Only a few counts were recorded for this clone. The chain's CDR3 is CASSEGRVYNEQFF. CDR3 DNA sequence: TGCGCCAGCAGTGAGGGCCGGGTTTACAATGAGCAGTTCTTC. This rearrangement joins TRBV10-1 to TRBJ2-1; D remains unclear. Germline CDR1 WNHNN, CDR2 SYGVQD (reference sequence). The CDR3 extends over 14 amino acids. Trimming removed 2 bases at V and 4 bases at J, with 9 bases between.

The rearrangement uses TRBV6-6 and TRBJ1-2; D is perhaps TRBD1 (6 bases). This CDR3 is 15 amino acids long. Trimming took off 6 bases at V and 4 bases at J, with 18 bases between the two ends. Germline CDR1 and CDR2: MNHNY and SVGAGI (reference sequence). The CDR3 DNA sequence: TGTGCCAGCAGACTCCTACAGGGCCTAGTCTATGGCTACACCTTC. Its protein is CASRLLQGLVYGYTF.

This sequence joins TRBV9 and TRBJ2-7, with 9 bases aligning to TRBD1. The CDR3 has 14 amino acids. The ends lost 0 bases at V and 6 bases at J; junction bases unmatched: 4. CDR1 SGDLS and CDR2 YYNGEE come from the germline V gene. CDR3 sequence reads: CASSVGDRVGEQYF. CDR3 DNA sequence: TGTGCCAGCAGCGTAGGGGACAGGGTAGGCGAGCAGTACTTC.

J is TRBJ1-4 and V is TRBV9; 9 positions agree with TRBD1. V lost 4 bases to trimming and J lost 5 bases; unmatched junction nucleotides: 6. This CDR3 is built from 15 residues. CDR1 and CDR2 from the germline V gene are SGDLS and YYNGEE. The CDR3 DNA is TGTGCCAGCAGCTGGCGGGACAGGGCAAATGAAAAACTGTTTTTT. It yields the protein CASSWRDRANEKLFF.

The chain is built from TRBV4-1 and TRBJ2-7; D possibly corresponds to TRBD1 (5 bases). The length of the CDR3 is 17 residues. V was cut by 1 base and J by 0 bases, with 16 bases left in between. Germline V CDR1 and CDR2: MGHRA, YSYEKL. CDR3 DNA sequence: TGCGCCAGCAGCCAAGCTTCGGCAGGGTTTTTCTCCTACGAGCAGTACTTC. It encodes CASSQASAGFFSYEQYF.

The chain joins TRBV18 to TRBJ2-7; the match to TRBD1 covers 11 bases. With 3 bases clipped from V and 3 bases from J, the junction kept 7 bases outside the gene matches. The CDR3 covers 16 residues. CDR1 and CDR2 from the germline V gene are KGHSH and LQKENI. In DNA, the CDR3 is TGTGCCAGCTCACCGCCTTCCGGGACAGGGGGCTACGAGCAGTACTTC. It encodes CASSPPSGTGGYEQYF.

This chain joins TRBV2 and TRBJ1-2; the match to TRBD1 covers 7 bases. Germline trimming cut 6 bases from V and 5 bases from J; bases unmatched to any gene: 12. Per germline, CDR1 SNHLY and CDR2 FYNNEI. CDR3 length: 15 residues. CDR3 DNA: TGTGCCAGCAGACGCTTAGACAGGGTACAGTATGGCTACACCTTC. Protein product: CASRRLDRVQYGYTF. Together with reference TRBV2 and TRBJ1-2, the CDR3 gives the full variable domain: EPEVTQTPSHQVTQMGQEVILRCVPISNHLYFYWYRQILGQKVEFLVSFYNNEISEKSEIFDDQFSVERPDGSNFTLKIRSTKLEDSAMYFCASRRLDRVQYGYTFGSGTRLTVV.

This clone was seen only a few times. The chain combines TRBV23-1 with TRBJ1-5; 8 nucleotides line up with TRBD1. TRBV23-1 is an ORF, with its function uncertain. This CDR3 spans 18 amino acids. The J segment lost 1 base and the V segment lost 8 bases, leaving 16 bases of the junction unmatched. The CDR3 here is CASCACRDRLYSNQPQHF. The CDR3 bases are TGCGCCAGCTGTGCTTGTAGGGACAGGTTATACAGCAATCAGCCCCAGCATTTT.

The gene calls are TRBV6-1 and TRBJ1-5; D is unresolved. With 7 bases removed from V and 2 bases from J, the gap between germline ends came to 6 bases. The germline CDR1 and CDR2 sequences are MNHNS and SASEGT. This CDR3 contains 12 residues. CDR3 DNA: TGTGCCAGCAAACTGGGCAATCAGCCCCAGCATTTT. Its protein is CASKLGNQPQHF.

The rearrangement links TRBV28 to TRBJ2-5; 7 nucleotides align to TRBD2. In germline, CDR1 is MDHEN, CDR2 SYDVKM. The junction had 11 bases not matched to a gene; V was cut back by 3 bases and J by 4 bases. The CDR3 contains 16 residues. CDR3 amino acids: CASSLALQGGRETQYF. The CDR3, as DNA: TGTGCCAGCAGTTTGGCCCTCCAGGGAGGGCGAGAGACCCAGTACTTC.

This chain joins TRBV5-4 and TRBJ2-5; 7 bases are a match to TRBD1. The CDR3 has 16 amino acids. Trimming cost V 4 bases and J 2 bases; bases outside gene matches: 11. Germline values: CDR1 SGHNT, CDR2 YYREEE (reference sequence). The chain's CDR3 is CASSPRQGRGQETQYF. CDR3 bases: TGTGCCAGCAGCCCCAGACAGGGCCGAGGACAAGAGACCCAGTACTTC.

V gene TRBV11-2 combines with J gene TRBJ2-1, with 15 bases lining up with TRBD2. Germline lookup yields CDR1 SGHAT and CDR2 FQNNGV. V lost 6 bases to trimming and J lost 2 bases; unmatched junction nucleotides: 11. The CDR3 runs 19 residues. The CDR3 here is CASSGVGTSGRTTYNEQFF. DNA for the CDR3: TGTGCCAGCAGTGGAGTGGGGACTAGCGGGAGGACAACCTACAATGAGCAGTTCTTC.

This clone was seen more than once but under ten times. This chain connects TRBV11-2 to TRBJ2-7, with 9 bases lining up with TRBD2. The V gene's germline CDR1 is SGHAT and CDR2 FQNNGV. This CDR3 comprises 16 residues. J lost 7 bases, V lost 4 bases, and 14 bases had no gene match. The CDR3 protein is CASSSGTSWVSVEQYF. In nucleotides, the CDR3 is TGTGCCAGCAGCTCCGGGACTAGCTGGGTGAGTGTGGAGCAGTACTTC.

This chain joins TRBV10-2 and TRBJ1-3; TRBD1 is a possible D gene (6 bases). Germline loops: CDR1 WSHSY, CDR2 SAAADI. V was cut by 6 bases and J by 0 bases, with 9 bases left in between. The CDR3 sequence is 14 residues long. DNA of the CDR3: TGCGCCAGCAGACAGGGAAACTCTGGAAACACCATATATTTT. Translation gives CASRQGNSGNTIYF.

The V call is TRBV19, the J call TRBJ1-5; 11 bases agree with TRBD1. The CDR3 extends over 14 amino acids. V dropped 7 bases and J dropped 5; count of bases not matched to a gene: 4. From germline, CDR1 is LNHDA and CDR2 SQIVND (reference sequence). CDR3 amino acids: CASTGTGGYQPQHF. The CDR3 DNA reads TGTGCCAGTACCGGGACAGGGGGATATCAGCCCCAGCATTTT.

This sequence joins TRBV7-2 and TRBJ2-5; D remains ambiguous. The end of the DNA fits TRBJ2-7 better, so the J call may be wrong. The CDR3 has 11 amino acids. CDR1 is SGHTA, CDR2 FQGNSA, per germline. The CDR3 loop is CASSPSYEQYF. The CDR3 coding sequence is TGTGCCAGCAGCCCGTCCTACGAGCAGTACTTC.

This clone rates as medium-sized. The V and J genes are TRBV7-2 and TRBJ1-6; no firm D call. Germline V gene lookup returns CDR1 SGHTA and CDR2 FQGNSA. This CDR3 spans 16 amino acids. Trimming cost V 5 bases and J 9 bases, with 20 bases left between them. CDR3 loop: CASSAAAGGLGSPLHF. The DNA of the CDR3 is TGTGCCAGCAGCGCAGCCGCGGGAGGACTAGGTTCACCCCTCCACTTT.

V usage is TRBV6-5 and J usage is TRBJ1-5, with 7 positions matching TRBD1. The V and J ends lost 5 bases and 2 bases, in that order; junction bases with no gene match: 6. This CDR3 region has 15 residues. CDR1 MNHEY and CDR2 SVGAGI come from the germline V gene. This CDR3 reads CASSTNRGGNQPQHF. The DNA of the CDR3 is TGTGCCAGCAGTACAAACAGGGGAGGCAATCAGCCCCAGCATTTT.

The chain uses TRBV5-6 and TRBJ1-4, with a weak D call TRBD1 (6 bases). Germline V CDR1 and CDR2: SGHDT, YYEEEE. Trimming left V 1 base short and J 4 bases short, with 11 bases between. The CDR3 length is 15 residues. The DNA for the CDR3 is TGTGCCAGCAGCTTGAGGGCAGGGGTTAATGAAAAACTGTTTTTT. Translation gives CASSLRAGVNEKLFF.

This rearrangement joins TRBV11-2 to TRBJ2-2; 11 bases are a match to TRBD2. Germline V lookup: CDR1 SGHAT, CDR2 FQNNGV. J lost 1 base, V lost 5 bases, and 9 bases had no gene match. CDR3 length: 18 residues. CDR3 in DNA: TGTGCCAGCAGCCCCCTCCCCCTAGCGGGGGGGAACACCGGGGAGCTGTTTTTT. Its translation: CASSPLPLAGGNTGELFF. Drawing the rest from reference TRBV11-2 and TRBJ2-2, the complete variable domain is EAGVAQSPRYKIIEKRQSVAFWCNPISGHATLYWYQQILGQGPKLLIQFQNNGVVDDSQLPKDRFSAERLKGVDSTLKIQPAKLEDSAVYLCASSPLPLAGGNTGELFFGEGSRLTVL.

V is TRBV28 and J is TRBJ2-3, with D possibly TRBD2 on 5 matching bases. The CDR3 has 14 residues. Germline V gene lookup returns CDR1 MDHEN and CDR2 SYDVKM. With 3 bases removed from V and 1 base from J, the gap between germline ends came to 8 bases. CDR3 bases: TGTGCCAGCAGTTTTGCGGGTGGCACAGATACGCAGTATTTT. Translation: CASSFAGGTDTQYF.

The chain employs TRBV5-1 and TRBJ2-7; 10 bases are shared with TRBD1. The length of the CDR3 is 14 residues. Trimming took 4 bases from V and 4 from J; bases not matched to a gene: 5. The V gene's germline CDR1 is SGHRS and CDR2 YFSETQ. The CDR3, as DNA: TGCGCCAGCAGCACCGGACAGGGGGGGTACGAGCAGTACTTC. Translated: CASSTGQGGYEQYF.

The chain uses TRBV5-4 and TRBJ1-1; D remains ambiguous. Per germline, CDR1 SGHNT and CDR2 YYREEE (reference sequence). Deletions cut 0 bases from V and 1 base from J, with 4 bases between. CDR3 length equals 13 residues. The CDR3 nucleotides read TGTGCCAGCAGCTTGGGAGCGAACACTGAAGCTTTCTTT. This codes for CASSLGANTEAFF. Complete variable domain (other parts from reference TRBV5-4 and TRBJ1-1): ETGVTQSPTHLIKTRGQQVTLRCSSQSGHNTVSWYQQALGQGPQFIFQYYREEENGRGNFPPRFSGLQFPNYSSELNVNALELDDSALYLCASSLGANTEAFFGQGTRLTVV.

The CDR3 DNA follows: TGTGCCAGCAGCATTAAGTCGGGACTAGCGGGAGTTTATAATGAGCAGTTCTTC. It codes for CASSIKSGLAGVYNEQFF. V and J are TRBV9 and TRBJ2-1, with 14 bases matching TRBD2. V shed 4 bases and J 7 bases; nucleotides not matched to a gene: 13. CDR1 SGDLS and CDR2 YYNGEE come from the germline V gene. This CDR3 contains 18 residues.

This clone occurred a few times. The chain is built from TRBV7-9 and TRBJ1-1; 9 bases are shared with TRBD1. This CDR3 is built from 17 residues. Germline loops: CDR1 SEHNR, CDR2 FQNEAQ (reference sequence). The junction had 15 bases not matched to a gene; V was cut back by 5 bases and J by 5 bases. In DNA form, the CDR3 reads TGTGCCAGCAGCAGTCATGAAAAACAGGGGGCGCGAACTGAAGCTTTCTTT. This gives the protein CASSSHEKQGARTEAFF.